These T cell receptor beta chains were read from a single sample in a study of cytomegalovirus exposure and HLA in healthy donors. Using immunoSEQ multiplex PCR, the repertoire was profiled, and TCRdb retains in-frame clones only, with some absent. Among approximately 220,000 clones listed, about 75% were seen once. Sequenced input: PBMCs. These receptors were taken from a woman aged 25 to 39 in good health and CMV-seronegative. Both conserved end residues are part of each CDR3. Fields, in order: clone size, J gene, V gene, D gene, CDR3 DNA, CDR3 protein. A D gene is named only where the DNA matches it firmly. Clone size appears in some rows only: once, few, many, or a class for an expanded clone.

clone_size: once
j_call: TRBJ1-2
v_call: TRBV7-9
d_call: TRBD1
cdr3_nt: TGTGCCAGCAGCACTTCCGGGACAGGAGCGCCCTGGTATGGCTACACCTTC
cdr3_aa: CASSTSGTGAPWYGYTF

clone_size: few
j_call: TRBJ2-1
v_call: TRBV18
d_call: .
cdr3_nt: TGTGCCAGCACGCAGGGGAATGAGCAGTTCTTC
cdr3_aa: CASTQGNEQFF

clone_size: few
j_call: TRBJ1-6
v_call: TRBV6-1
d_call: TRBD1
cdr3_nt: TGTGCCAGCAGACACCGGACAGGAGAGAATTCACCCCTCCACTTT
cdr3_aa: CASRHRTGENSPLHF

clone_size: once
j_call: TRBJ2-3
v_call: TRBV7-9
d_call: .
cdr3_nt: TGTGCCAGTAGCGGAGAAAGCACAGATACGCAGTATTTT
cdr3_aa: CASSGESTDTQYF

clone_size: .
j_call: TRBJ2-5
v_call: TRBV10-1
d_call: TRBD1
cdr3_nt: TGCGCCAGCAGTGAGACGGGACAGACTAAAGAGACCCAGTACTTC
cdr3_aa: CASSETGQTKETQYF

clone_size: .
j_call: TRBJ1-2
v_call: TRBV19
d_call: TRBD1
cdr3_nt: TGTGCCAGTAGTAGTCCGGGACAGTTTACGGCTAAGGCTAACTATGGCTACACCTTC
cdr3_aa: CASSSPGQFTAKANYGYTF

clone_size: few
j_call: TRBJ2-2
v_call: TRBV9
d_call: .
cdr3_nt: TGTGCCAGCAGCGTAGTAACCGGGGAGCTGTTTTTT
cdr3_aa: CASSVVTGELFF

clone_size: once
j_call: TRBJ2-1
v_call: TRBV9
d_call: .
cdr3_nt: TGTGCCAGCAGCGTAGGGGAGCGCTCCTTTTACAATGAGCAGTTCTTC
cdr3_aa: CASSVGERSFYNEQFF

clone_size: .
j_call: TRBJ2-1
v_call: TRBV18
d_call: .
cdr3_nt: TGTGCCAGCTCTCAAACGGGGCAGGGGACGAATGAGCAGTTCTTC
cdr3_aa: CASSQTGQGTNEQFF

clone_size: .
j_call: TRBJ2-2
v_call: TRBV6-1
d_call: .
cdr3_nt: TGTGCCAGCAGTTTTGGCACGAACACCGGGGAGCTGTTTTTT
cdr3_aa: CASSFGTNTGELFF

clone_size: .
j_call: TRBJ2-7
v_call: TRBV14
d_call: .
cdr3_nt: TGTGCCAGCAGCCAAGAGGACACCCACGAGCAGTACTTC
cdr3_aa: CASSQEDTHEQYF

clone_size: .
j_call: TRBJ2-2
v_call: TRBV5-1
d_call: TRBD2
cdr3_nt: TGCGCCAGCAGCTTGGCCGGCAGGGGAGGGCTAGCGGGGACGAACACCGGGGAGCTGTTTTTT
cdr3_aa: CASSLAGRGGLAGTNTGELFF

clone_size: .
j_call: TRBJ2-7
v_call: TRBV27
d_call: TRBD1
cdr3_nt: TGTGCCAGCAGTTTAGGGACAGGTTTGGGCTACGAGCAGTACTTC
cdr3_aa: CASSLGTGLGYEQYF

clone_size: .
j_call: TRBJ1-2
v_call: TRBV28
d_call: TRBD1
cdr3_nt: TGTGCCAGCAGTTTAACGCAGGGGGTCTATGGCTACACCTTC
cdr3_aa: CASSLTQGVYGYTF

clone_size: .
j_call: TRBJ2-7
v_call: TRBV7-6
d_call: .
cdr3_nt: TGTGCCAGCAGCTCACTACAGGAGAGCTCCTACGAGCAGTACTTC
cdr3_aa: CASSSLQESSYEQYF

clone_size: few
j_call: TRBJ2-5
v_call: TRBV6-6
d_call: .
cdr3_nt: TGTGCCAGCAGTTACTCCGTCCGGGAGACCCAGTACTTC
cdr3_aa: CASSYSVRETQYF

clone_size: .
j_call: TRBJ2-7
v_call: TRBV5-1
d_call: .
cdr3_nt: TGCGCCAGCAGCCTGCGGGACCCACGCTACGAGCAGTACTTC
cdr3_aa: CASSLRDPRYEQYF

clone_size: .
j_call: TRBJ1-6
v_call: TRBV29-1
d_call: .
cdr3_nt: TGCAGCGTCCTTGAAGCGGGGTCACCCCTCCACTTT
cdr3_aa: CSVLEAGSPLHF